This T cell receptor beta chain derives from a study of blood T cell repertoires in COVID-19. Across the whole study: Both acute and convalescent COVID-19 samples were obtained from the United States, Italy and Spain.

The CDR3 has 17 amino acids. Germline CDR1 SGHRS, CDR2 YFSETQ. Trimming cost V 5 bases and J 3 bases; bases outside gene matches: 14. Assay: immunoSEQ multiplex PCR; the TCRdb copy retains only in-frame clones and omits some. The sample shows 450,000 or so clones, about nine tenths of them seen only once. The rearrangement uses TRBV5-1 and TRBJ2-7; 10 bases map to TRBD2. The receptor's source is a man aged 18-30 years who had recovered from COVID-19. Material for sequencing was PBMCs or T cells enriched from blood (not recorded which). CDR3 loop: CASRRAPLAGVGYEQYF. The CDR3 nucleotides read TGCGCCAGCAGACGTGCTCCTCTAGCGGGAGTTGGCTACGAGCAGTACTTC.